A single sample gave rise to the 9 T cell receptor beta chains below, sequenced in a study of T cell repertoires in cytomegalovirus infection. TCRdb reprocessed the reads with MiXCR, giving one entry per CDR3 protein. There are 150,000 to 200,000 distinct CDR3 sequences in the sample; roughly 21% occur only once, and roughly 25% lies in the top ten. No antigen is known for these receptors. The specimen was CD8+ T cells from cultured PBMCs, collected from culture after CMV antigen stimulation. The receptor set was obtained from a human donor in good health (CMV status not recorded). Some clones in this sample may be carry-over from other donors' samples.

This clonotype was counted only a few times. The chain links TRBV12-3 or TRBV12-4 to TRBJ1-6; TRBD1 aligns across 7 bases. The J segment lost 10 bases and the V segment lost 5 bases, leaving 8 bases of the junction unmatched. The CDR3 covers 14 residues. The chain's CDR3 is CASSATGSPSPLHF. The CDR3 nucleotides are TGTGCCAGCAGTGCGACAGGGTCGCCCTCACCCCTCCACTTT.

This clonotype occurred a few times. V gene TRBV7-2 combines with J gene TRBJ1-1; unclear D gene. The V gene's germline CDR1 is SGHTA and CDR2 FQGNSA. With 1 base removed from V and 2 bases from J, the gap between germline ends came to 8 bases. This CDR3 comprises 14 residues. CDR3 in DNA: TGTGCCAGCAGCTTAGAGGGATTTAACACTGAAGCTTTCTTT. Translation gives CASSLEGFNTEAFF.

The V gene is TRBV9, the J gene TRBJ1-5, with D unclear. The CDR3 extends over 14 amino acids. In germline, CDR1 is SGDLS, CDR2 YYNGEE. V shed 4 bases and J shed 3 bases, with 11 bases lying between them. This CDR3 is CASSPDGFNQPQHF. CDR3 nucleotide sequence: TGTGCCAGCAGCCCCGACGGGTTCAATCAGCCCCAGCATTTT.

J is TRBJ2-5 and V is TRBV6-2 or TRBV6-3; possibly TRBD2 for D (6 bases). V shed 0 bases and J shed 4 bases, with 12 bases lying between them. Germline V gene lookup returns CDR1 MNHEY and CDR2 SVGEGT. The CDR3 spans 15 residues. The CDR3 loop reads CASSYSEGLSETQYF. CDR3 nucleotide sequence: TGTGCCAGCAGTTACTCGGAGGGATTGTCAGAGACCCAGTACTTC.

This clonotype was recorded a few times. This chain connects TRBV7-9 to TRBJ1-3; D remains unclear. The CDR3 extends over 15 amino acids. Looked up from germline, CDR1 is SEHNR and CDR2 is FQNEAQ (reference sequence). V was cut by 5 bases and J by 0 bases, with 11 bases left in between. CDR3 coding DNA: TGTGCCAGCAGCCCCGAGGGAGGCTCTGGAAACACCATATATTTT. Translating it yields CASSPEGGSGNTIYF.

CDR3 residues: CASSSPRGLAGGPGYNEQFF. CDR3 DNA: TGTGCCAGCAGCTCTCCCCGCGGGCTAGCGGGGGGGCCGGGGTACAATGAGCAGTTCTTC. The rearrangement links TRBV9 to TRBJ2-1; 12 positions agree with TRBD2. The CDR3 covers 20 residues. From germline, CDR1 is SGDLS and CDR2 YYNGEE. The V gene end was trimmed by 4 bases and the J gene end by 4 bases; junction bases not matched to a gene: 18.

This clonotype occurred a few times. J is TRBJ2-1 and V is TRBV7-9, with D uncertain. The CDR3 contains 12 residues. Trimming left V 5 bases short and J 5 bases short, with 7 bases between. Germline lookup yields CDR1 SEHNR and CDR2 FQNEAQ (reference sequence). This CDR3 is CASSPKHNEQFF. As DNA, the CDR3 is TGTGCCAGCAGCCCTAAGCACAATGAGCAGTTCTTC.

This clonotype was seen a few times. The V and J genes are TRBV9 and TRBJ2-7; D might be TRBD2 (6 bases). This CDR3 is built from 13 residues. Germline lookup yields CDR1 SGDLS and CDR2 YYNGEE. The V end was cut by 3 bases, the J end by 6 bases, with 13 bases between. CDR3 loop: CASSAPLGGEQYF. The CDR3 DNA sequence: TGTGCCAGCAGCGCACCACTGGGGGGCGAGCAGTACTTC.

Only a few counts were recorded for this clonotype. This sequence joins TRBV15 and TRBJ1-5, with 10 bases matching TRBD1. This CDR3 region has 16 residues. Germline V gives CDR1 LNHNV, CDR2 YYDKDF (reference sequence). Germline trimming cut 5 bases from V and 3 bases from J; bases unmatched to any gene: 7. CDR3 nucleotide sequence: TGTGCCACCAGCGGATGGGACAGGGGTACCAATCAGCCCCAGCATTTT. It specifies CATSGWDRGTNQPQHF.